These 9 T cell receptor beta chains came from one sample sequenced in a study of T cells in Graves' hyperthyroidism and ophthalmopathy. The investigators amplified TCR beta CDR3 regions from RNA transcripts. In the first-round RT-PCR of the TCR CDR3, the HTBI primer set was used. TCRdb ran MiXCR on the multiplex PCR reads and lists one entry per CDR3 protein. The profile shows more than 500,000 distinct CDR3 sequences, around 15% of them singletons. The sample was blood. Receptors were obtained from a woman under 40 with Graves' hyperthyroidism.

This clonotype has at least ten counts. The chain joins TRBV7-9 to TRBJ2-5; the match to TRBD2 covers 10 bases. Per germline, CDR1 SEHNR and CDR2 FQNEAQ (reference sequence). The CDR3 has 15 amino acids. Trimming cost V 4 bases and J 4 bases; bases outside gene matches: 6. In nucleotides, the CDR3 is TGTGCCAGCAGCTCAGCGGGGGGGCGAGGAGAGACCCAGTACTTC. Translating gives CASSSAGGRGETQYF.

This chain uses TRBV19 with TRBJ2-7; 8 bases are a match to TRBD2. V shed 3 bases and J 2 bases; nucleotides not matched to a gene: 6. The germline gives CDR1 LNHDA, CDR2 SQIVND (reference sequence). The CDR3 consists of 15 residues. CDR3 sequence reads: CASSIGSSGAYEQYF. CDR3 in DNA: TGTGCCAGTAGTATCGGGAGTAGCGGGGCCTACGAGCAGTACTTC.

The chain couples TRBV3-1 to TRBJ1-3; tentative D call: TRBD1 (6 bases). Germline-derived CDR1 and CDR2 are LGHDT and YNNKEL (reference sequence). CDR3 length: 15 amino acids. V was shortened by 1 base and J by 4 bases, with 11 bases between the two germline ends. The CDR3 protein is CASSQGLGGGNTIYF. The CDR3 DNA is TGTGCCAGCAGCCAAGGGCTCGGGGGCGGAAACACCATATATTTT.

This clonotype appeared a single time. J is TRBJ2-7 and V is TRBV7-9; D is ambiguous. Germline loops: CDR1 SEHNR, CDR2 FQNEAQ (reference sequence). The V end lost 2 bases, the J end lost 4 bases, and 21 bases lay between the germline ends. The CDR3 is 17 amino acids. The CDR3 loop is CASSLPPSPVLGYEQYF. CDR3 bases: TGTGCCAGCAGCTTACCGCCAAGCCCCGTCCTGGGGTACGAGCAGTACTTC.

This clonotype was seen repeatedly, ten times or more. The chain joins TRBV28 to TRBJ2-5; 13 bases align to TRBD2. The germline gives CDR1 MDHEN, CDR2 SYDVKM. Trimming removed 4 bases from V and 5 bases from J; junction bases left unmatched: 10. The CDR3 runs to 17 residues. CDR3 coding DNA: TGTGCCAGCAGTTCTAGGACTAGCGGGAGCCCCATCGAGACCCAGTACTTC. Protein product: CASSSRTSGSPIETQYF. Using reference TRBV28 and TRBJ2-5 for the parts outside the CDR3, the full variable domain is DVKVTQSSRYLVKRTGEKVFLECVQDMDHENMFWYRQDPGLGLRLIYFSYDVKMKEKGDIPEGYSVSREKKERFSLILESASTNQTSMYLCASSSRTSGSPIETQYFGPGTRLLVL.

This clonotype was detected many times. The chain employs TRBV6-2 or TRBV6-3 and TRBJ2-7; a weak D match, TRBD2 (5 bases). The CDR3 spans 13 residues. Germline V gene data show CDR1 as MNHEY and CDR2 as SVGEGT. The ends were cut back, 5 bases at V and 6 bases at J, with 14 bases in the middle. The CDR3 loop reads CASSKGGFLEQYF. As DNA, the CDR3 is TGTGCCAGCAGTAAGGGCGGGTTTCTCGAGCAGTACTTC.

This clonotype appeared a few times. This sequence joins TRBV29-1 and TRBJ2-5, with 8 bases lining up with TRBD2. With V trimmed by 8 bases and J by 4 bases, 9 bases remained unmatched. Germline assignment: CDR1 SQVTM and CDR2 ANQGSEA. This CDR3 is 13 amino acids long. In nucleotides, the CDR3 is TGCAGCCCCGCCGGGGGGGTAGGAGAGACCCAGTACTTC. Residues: CSPAGGVGETQYF.

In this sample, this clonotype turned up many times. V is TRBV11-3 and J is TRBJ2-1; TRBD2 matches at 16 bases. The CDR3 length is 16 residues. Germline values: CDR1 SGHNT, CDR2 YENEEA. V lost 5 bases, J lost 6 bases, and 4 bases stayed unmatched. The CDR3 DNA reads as TGTGCCAGCAGCCTCGGGACTAGCGGGAGGGCCAATGAGCAGTTCTTC. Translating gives CASSLGTSGRANEQFF.

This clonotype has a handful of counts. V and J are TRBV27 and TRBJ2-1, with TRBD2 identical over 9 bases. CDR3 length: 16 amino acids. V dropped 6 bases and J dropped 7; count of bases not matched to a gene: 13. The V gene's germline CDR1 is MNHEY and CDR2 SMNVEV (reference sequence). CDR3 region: CASRLGNSGSFNEQFF. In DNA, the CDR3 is TGTGCCAGCAGGCTCGGGAATAGCGGGAGTTTTAATGAGCAGTTCTTC.